The present TCR beta chain was sequenced within a study of pediatric ulcerative colitis. Study conclusions and caveats: A couple of rectal clonotypes were found only in ulcerative colitis patients, all of them. Substantially fewer templates came from a couple of patients' blood samples.

This was a survey-level run. Up to 500,000 reads were sequenced per sample. The table came from immunoSEQ multiplex PCR; TCRdb's copy has only in-frame clones and leaves some out. The sample carries 30,000 to 40,000 clones, 60% to 75% recorded once. To note about this clone: Antigen specificity is unknown.

Rectal tissue came from one to two pinch biopsies taken at colonoscopy. The source is a boy younger than 18 with severe ulcerative colitis. The sample comprised gut tissue.

The CDR3, as DNA: TGTGCCAGCAGCGATGCTAGCGGCGGCTTCACCGGGGAGCTGTTTTTT. This translates into CASSDASGGFTGELFF. The chain uses TRBV28 and TRBJ2-2, with TRBD2 matching over 7 bases. The junction had 11 bases not matched to a gene; V was cut back by 6 bases and J by 4 bases. The CDR3 length is 16 residues. The germline CDR1 and CDR2 sequences are MDHEN and SYDVKM. Full variable domain (rest looked up from reference TRBV28 and TRBJ2-2): DVKVTQSSRYLVKRTGEKVFLECVQDMDHENMFWYRQDPGLGLRLIYFSYDVKMKEKGDIPEGYSVSREKKERFSLILESASTNQTSMYLCASSDASGGFTGELFFGEGSRLTVL.